The present T cell receptor (beta chain) was sequenced within a study of T-cell reconstitution after alpha-beta-depleted transplantation in children. Overall study results and limits: Counts and diversity of T cells one year after transplant came mostly from newly produced T cells.

Preparation of the TCRbeta library involved a method that used unique molecular identifiers. TCRdb re-called the PCR reads with MiXCR, one entry per CDR3 protein. Among over 150,000 distinct CDR3 sequences, roughly 7% were seen once, and the ten largest hold 5.5% to 6.5%. This clonotype has at least ten counts. Its antigen is undetermined. The CDR3 runs 15 residues. Germline V CDR1 and CDR2: DFQATT, SNEGSKA (reference sequence). After removal of 0 bases from V and 4 bases from J, the junction contained 3 bases not matched to a gene. Sequenced material: PBMCs, taken before TCRalphabeta/CD19-depleted stem cell transplant. This clonotype was obtained from a boy younger than 10 with acute lymphoblastic leukemia, due to receive a stem cell transplant. V usage is TRBV20-1 and J usage is TRBJ2-3; 11 bases are shared with TRBD2. As DNA, the CDR3 is TGCAGTGCTAGAGATAGCGGGAGGGAGGCAGATACGCAGTATTTT. As protein: CSARDSGREADTQYF.